This TCR beta chain was captured in a study of shared clonotypes between healthy human individuals. Findings of the study overall: Limited genetic and exposure-history diversity came from having few donors.

With respect to this clone: The antigen is unknown.

Only in-frame clones appear in the TCRdb table, and some are missing; sequencing was by immunoSEQ multiplex PCR. Of about 500,000 clones detected, roughly three quarters appear once; the ten largest clones hold around 12%. This TCR was sampled from a middle-aged woman in good health. Some clones in this sample may be carry-over from other donors' samples. Sequencing was carried out using PBMCs.

In DNA form, the CDR3 reads TGTGCCAGCAGCTTAGCCCCACCGACAGGGCGCAATCAGCCCCAGCATTTT. Its protein product is CASSLAPPTGRNQPQHF. The rearrangement uses TRBV11-2 and TRBJ1-5; 7 bases map to TRBD1. The CDR3 is 17 residues long. The V segment lost 1 base and the J segment 2 bases; nucleotides outside the gene matches: 8. Germline CDR1 reads SGHAT; CDR2 reads FQNNGV. The whole variable domain, filled in from reference TRBV11-2 and TRBJ1-5, reads EAGVAQSPRYKIIEKRQSVAFWCNPISGHATLYWYQQILGQGPKLLIQFQNNGVVDDSQLPKDRFSAERLKGVDSTLKIQPAKLEDSAVYLCASSLAPPTGRNQPQHFGDGTRLSIL.